This is a list of T cell receptor beta chains from one sample in a study of control samples from healthy donors and cancer patients. Measured with immunoSEQ multiplex PCR; TCRdb has only the in-frame clones, and not every one. The sample holds some 140,000 clones; just under 95% are singletons and the top ten take approximately 15%. The sample taken for sequencing was PBMCs. These receptors were obtained from a man aged 55 to 70 with colorectal cancer. The CDR3 runs from the conserved cysteine through the conserved F or W. D genes are given only for firm matches. Only some rows state a clone size, as once, few, many or a class for expanded clones.

.,.,TRBJ1-5,TRBV13,TGTGCCAGCAGCTTAGGGCAGGGTGGGCAGCCCCAGCATTTT,CASSLGQGGQPQHF
.,.,TRBJ1-1,TRBV6-5,TGTGCCAGCAGTTACTCTTTGACTGGATCTCCGGAAGCTTTCTTT,CASSYSLTGSPEAFF
.,.,TRBJ1-4,TRBV14,TGTGCCAGCAGCCAAGGGGTTGGGCGAGAAAAACTGTTTTTT,CASSQGVGREKLFF
.,.,TRBJ2-1,TRBV7-5,TGTGCCAGAAGCGCAGGGGGGATCTTC,CARSAGGIF
.,TRBD1,TRBJ2-1,TRBV7-6,TGTGCCAGCAGTTCGGACAGGGGGAATGAGCAGTTCTTC,CASSSDRGNEQFF
.,.,TRBJ2-7,TRBV4-2,TGTGCCAGCAGCCAAGACCTGCTAGGGGGGGTAGGGATATACGAGCAGTACTTC,CASSQDLLGGVGIYEQYF
.,.,TRBJ1-5,TRBV6-6,TGTGCCAGCAGTTACTCCGGACAGAGCAATCAGCCCCAGCATTTT,CASSYSGQSNQPQHF
once,TRBD1,TRBJ2-7,TRBV27,TGTGCCAGCAGTTCACCGGGACAGGGCTACGAGCAGTACTTC,CASSSPGQGYEQYF
.,.,TRBJ1-1,TRBV5-1,TGCGCCAGCAGTTCCGGCCTGAACACTGAAGCTTTCTTT,CASSSGLNTEAFF
.,.,TRBJ1-1,TRBV6-5,TGTGCCAGCACCCCGGGCAACGCTGACACTGAAGCTTTCTTT,CASTPGNADTEAFF
.,.,TRBJ1-3,TRBV5-6,TGTGCCAGCAGCTTGGTGGGCAGGGGCAGTAACACCATATATTTT,CASSLVGRGSNTIYF
.,.,TRBJ2-5,TRBV6-6,TGTGCCAGCAGTTACATGTCAGGGGCCGGGGAGACCCAGTACTTC,CASSYMSGAGETQYF
.,.,TRBJ1-1,TRBV27,TGTGCCAGCAGTTTTGGACCGCCGGCTGAAGCTTTCTTT,CASSFGPPAEAFF
.,.,TRBJ1-5,TRBV7-9,TGTGCCAGCAGCTATGATTCGGGCAATCAGCCCCAGCATTTT,CASSYDSGNQPQHF
.,TRBD1,TRBJ2-7,TRBV6-5,TGTGCCAGCAGTTACTCTTCGGGACAGCGATCCTACGAGCAGTACTTC,CASSYSSGQRSYEQYF
.,.,TRBJ1-5,TRBV4-2,TGTGCCAGCAGCCAAGTTGAGAGGGACAATCAGCCCCAGCATTTT,CASSQVERDNQPQHF
once,.,TRBJ1-1,TRBV7-9,TGTGCCAGCAGCAAAGACGGTAACACTGAAGCTTTCTTT,CASSKDGNTEAFF
.,TRBD1,TRBJ2-7,TRBV24-1,TGTGCCACCAGTGATCGAGGACAGGGGGCATACGAGCAGTACTTC,CATSDRGQGAYEQYF
.,TRBD1,TRBJ1-2,TRBV19,TGTGCCAGTAGTACCCATCCGGGACAGGGACCCTATGGCTACACCTTC,CASSTHPGQGPYGYTF
.,TRBD2,TRBJ2-7,TRBV29-1,TGCAGCGTTTCCGGGGGGTCCGTCTACGAGCAGTACTTC,CSVSGGSVYEQYF
.,.,TRBJ1-5,TRBV19,TGTGCCAGTAGCACGACAGGAGACAATCAGCCCCAGCATTTT,CASSTTGDNQPQHF
.,.,TRBJ1-2,TRBV3-1/TRBV3-2,TGTGCCAGCAGCCAAGGTACAGGACCTCTACGAGGTGGCTACACCTTC,CASSQGTGPLRGGYTF
.,TRBD2,TRBJ2-1,TRBV7-2,TGTGCCAGCAGCCCCCGGCGGGTAGCGGGCGAGCAGTTCTTC,CASSPRRVAGEQFF
.,TRBD1,TRBJ1-6,TRBV25-1,TGTGCCAGCAGTGTTCCAGGGGGGAATTCACCCCTCCACTTT,CASSVPGGNSPLHF
.,.,TRBJ2-7,TRBV20-1,TGCAGTGCTAGACAGGGTTACGAGCAGTACTTC,CSARQGYEQYF
.,.,TRBJ2-1,TRBV5-1,TGCGCCAGCAGCCCCGATCAGGCGAGCTCCTACAATGAGCAGTTCTTC,CASSPDQASSYNEQFF
.,.,TRBJ2-7,TRBV6-5,TGTGCCAGCAGGGAGGGAACTGTCTCCTACGAGCAGTACTTC,CASREGTVSYEQYF
.,.,TRBJ2-5,TRBV25-1,TGTGCCAGCAGCGATAACGTGGGGGCGGGGACCCAGTACTTC,CASSDNVGAGTQYF
once,.,TRBJ2-3,TRBV6-1,TGTGCCAGCAGTGTAGGAGGAAAGGGTTTTGCAGATACGCAGTATTTT,CASSVGGKGFADTQYF
.,.,TRBJ2-2,TRBV11-2,TGTGCCAGCAGCTTAGCAGGGGGGGACACCGGGGAGCTGTTTTTT,CASSLAGGDTGELFF
.,TRBD1,TRBJ2-1,TRBV5-4,TGTGCCAGCAGCCCTGGACAGGGGAGGTACAATGAGCAGTTCTTC,CASSPGQGRYNEQFF
.,TRBD1,TRBJ1-4,TRBV7-2,TGTGCCAGCAGCTTAGAGGTACAGGGGAGGTCTAATGAAAAACTGTTTTTT,CASSLEVQGRSNEKLFF
once,.,TRBJ2-7,TRBV19,TGTGCCACCCGTTCGGCGGGTAGCTACGAGCAGTACTTC,CATRSAGSYEQYF
.,.,TRBJ2-2,TRBV7-9,TGTGCCAGCAGCTCCTCACAGGGTAATGGCGGGGAGCTGTTTTTT,CASSSSQGNGGELFF
.,.,TRBJ2-1,TRBV18,TGTGCCAGCTCGAAGGGGGGAGGCCCCTACAATGAGCAGTTCTTC,CASSKGGGPYNEQFF
once,.,TRBJ1-6,TRBV7-2,TGTGCCAGCAGCCCACGGACAGTCATCAATTCACCCCTCCACTTT,CASSPRTVINSPLHF
.,TRBD1,TRBJ1-4,TRBV18,TGTGCCAGCTCACCCTCGACAGGGGCTAATGAAAAACTGTTTTTT,CASSPSTGANEKLFF
.,.,TRBJ2-6,TRBV19,TGTGCCAGTAGTATGGATAGGTCTCTGGCCAACGTCCTGACTTTC,CASSMDRSLANVLTF
few,.,TRBJ1-6,TRBV7-9,TGTGCCAGCAACTTACAGGGCGGTTCACCCCTCCACTTT,CASNLQGGSPLHF
.,.,TRBJ1-4,TRBV5-4,TGTGCCAGCAGCCTGGACTCTTTAACTAATGAAAAACTGTTTTTT,CASSLDSLTNEKLFF
once,TRBD1,TRBJ2-3,TRBV11-2,TGTGCCAGCAGCTTAGGACAGGGGGATACGCAGTATTTT,CASSLGQGDTQYF
.,.,TRBJ1-5,TRBV6-2/TRBV6-3,TGTGCCAGCAGTAGACCGGGACTCAGTCAGCCCCAGCATTTT,CASSRPGLSQPQHF
.,.,TRBJ2-5,TRBV5-6,TGTGCCAGCAGCCGGGCAAAGACCCAGTACTTC,CASSRAKTQYF
.,TRBD2,TRBJ2-1,TRBV9,TGTGCCAGCAGCGTAGTAGCTAGCGGGGGGGCAGGGGAGCAGTTCTTC,CASSVVASGGAGEQFF
.,.,TRBJ2-5,TRBV7-2,TGTGCCAGCAGCTTAGATGAAGGGGGTGGGCTGAGCGAGACCCAGTACTTC,CASSLDEGGGLSETQYF
.,.,TRBJ1-3,TRBV20-1,TGCAGTGCTAGAAAGGGGGACACCATATATTTT,CSARKGDTIYF
.,.,TRBJ1-1,TRBV1,TGCACCAGCAGCCAAGTACACCCAGAGATGAACACTGAAGCTTTCTTT,CTSSQVHPEMNTEAFF
.,.,TRBJ2-7,TRBV3-1/TRBV3-2,TGTGCCAGCAGCCAAGCTGGCGGCGAGCAGTACTTC,CASSQAGGEQYF
once,.,TRBJ2-7,TRBV12-5,TGTGCTAGGCGGAACTGCGAGCAGTACTTC,CARRNCEQYF
.,.,TRBJ2-3,TRBV27,TGTGCCAGCAGTCCGGGGAACCAAGATACGCAGTATTTT,CASSPGNQDTQYF
once,TRBD1,TRBJ2-7,TRBV10-2,TGCGCCAGCAGGGGACAGGGGGCGACCTCCTACGAGCAGTACTTC,CASRGQGATSYEQYF
.,TRBD2,TRBJ2-1,TRBV4-1,TGCGCCAGCAGCCAAGGAATAGCGGGGGGGCGGGATGAGCAGTTCTTC,CASSQGIAGGRDEQFF